This T cell receptor (beta chain) is from a study of OX40 agonist ivuxolimab in advanced cancers. This clone was counted a few times. Sequencing used immunoSEQ multiplex PCR; TCRdb keeps in-frame clones, though not all of them. Of over 15,000 clones in the sample, less than 95% were seen once. This TCR was recovered from an adult with an advanced solid tumor such as melanoma, head and neck, liver or kidney cancer. Specimen: CD4+ or CD8+ T cells sorted from blood, collected in a trial of the OX40 agonist ivuxolimab.

CDR3: CASKAYNEQFF. The CDR3 DNA sequence: TGTGCCAGCAAGGCTTACAATGAGCAGTTCTTC. V gene TRBV7-9 combines with J gene TRBJ2-1; D gene unclear. Germline V gives CDR1 SEHNR, CDR2 FQNEAQ (reference sequence). Between the trimmed V and J ends, which lost 7 bases and 4 bases, there was a span of 5 bases. This CDR3 region has 11 residues.